This T cell receptor (beta chain) was sequenced during a study of shared clonotypes between healthy human individuals (dated by TCRdb to the early 2020s). Study-level background: The cohort comprised a couple of women and a few men aged 18 to 49 years. For each donor, CD4 naive and CD4 memory were each run on three plates, CD8 naive on two plates, and CD8 memory on one plate. The study deeply sequenced blood TCR repertoires of several healthy adults to estimate repertoire size and the extent of clonotype sharing between individuals. Libraries were prepared and TCR repertoires were sequenced by different laboratories using diverse techniques, in order to increase sequencing depth and limit assay-specific biases. Per donor, leukapheresis produced somewhere between about 0.9 and 9.5 billion PBMCs.

At the junction V is shortened by 4 bases and J by 0 bases, with 3 bases in between. CDR3 length: 12 amino acids, cysteine to phenylalanine. The entry retains the CDR3 DNA only, 36 bases that are in frame from base 1. As encoded in the germline V gene, CDR1 is LGHNT while CDR2 is FRNRAP. As to this clone: Its antigen is unknown. No base quality information exists; no much larger clone differs at one position.

The research as a whole found: Higher generation probabilities were observed for clonotypes shared by all four sorted-subset donors than for non-shared clonotypes. Naive subsets generally had larger estimated clonotype richness than memory subsets did. Across a handful of donors, 5% to 6% of naive CD4, approximately 3.5% of naive CD8, roughly 2.3% of memory CD4, and over 0.35% of memory CD8 clonotypes were shared. Incomplete sequencing was indicated by rarefaction of sorted-subset datasets, despite the large sequencing depth. Sampling was restricted to blood, and TCR repertoires in tissues likely differ from the TCR repertoires found in blood. Pairwise subsampling led to the expectation that sequencing depth would affect the degree of clonotype sharing among donors. The genetic and exposure-history diversity represented was limited by the small number of donors.

CD8 naive samples consisted of CD45RO-negative cells that were positively selected for CCR7, yielding a CD45RA+CCR7+ population without TemRA cells. The donors were healthy, HIV-negative adults who had no recently reported acute infections or vaccinations. All donors were Caucasian adults living in Nashville, Tennessee, USA. Blood was collected by leukapheresis, and PBMCs were isolated by Ficoll-Histopaque density gradient centrifugation and then cryopreserved in liquid nitrogen vapor phase. Analytical flow cytometry was used to check the purity and quantity of every magnetically sorted T cell population. Genomic DNA was isolated from each sorted fraction and quantified by UV absorbance on a Nanodrop 2000c. TCR CDR3 regions were amplified from genomic DNA by multiplex PCR using the deep immunoSEQ assay. Extracted genomic DNA from each cell subset was distributed evenly across all wells of several immunoSEQ 96-well plates, and each plate was treated as a replicate. For sorted subsets, each replicate PCR was loaded with approximately 190 ng genomic DNA, equivalent to 30,000 or so T cell genomes. Purified libraries were quantified with a Qubit 3.0 fluorometer, sized on a Bioanalyzer 2100, and re-quantified with the KAPA Library Quantification kit. Every immunoSEQ 96-well plate was sequenced on a separate single-read 150-cycle Illumina NextSeq 550 flow cell. The authors' analysis ran thus. Because only junctional sequences without quality scores were contained in the immunoSEQ output, filtering matching that applied to full-length reads could not be performed. Sequences were annotated with PyIR, a Python wrapper for IgBLAST v1.9, using IMGT germline references to assign V/J genes and CDR3. Reads were removed for weak V/J assignments (E-value above 1e-6), missing CDR3, stop codons, out-of-frame junctions, or ambiguous translated residues. V3J clonotypes were defined as sequences sharing the same inferred V gene, J gene, and CDR3 amino acid sequence. To compute the percentage overlap between repertoires, the number of shared unique clonotypes was divided by the size of the smaller repertoire. Three approaches were used to assess repertoire richness: RTK rarefaction, the Chao1 estimator, and Recon v2.1 estimates of unobserved clonotypes. For all TCRbeta clonotypes obtained by the gDNA method from a few donors, generation probabilities were computed with OLGA. TCRdb stores this immuneACCESS table with in-frame sequences only. Part of the clones is absent; in the studies checked, under half of the shortfall reflects unresolved V genes, and no reason is known for the rest. The D gene and trimming were derived from the DNA, and the V and J assignments and clone size from that table. The sample contains about 2 million clones, approximately 95% of them found a single time. The biggest ten clones account for under 1.5% of the sample.

The sequenced sample consisted of naive CD8+ T cells sorted from blood. This specimen's cell subset or site label, interpreted: CD45RA+CCR7+. The sequence came from a man between 18 and 29 years old in good health. The rearrangement joined TRBV12-5 to TRBJ1-1; no D gene is confidently identified. The sequenced DNA is TGTGCTAGTGGTTCCCTGAACACTGAAGCTTTCTTT. It translates as CASGSLNTEAFF.